This T cell receptor beta chain was documented in a study of T cell responses to AZD1222 COVID-19 vaccine. Only in-frame clones appear in the TCRdb table, and some are missing; sequencing was by immunoSEQ multiplex PCR. In the table there are around 140,000 clones, about 88% of which are singletons. This CDR3 has 14 amino acids. CDR1 is MDHEN, CDR2 SYDVKM, per germline. V was shortened by 6 bases and J by 8 bases, with 14 bases between the two germline ends. Sequencing used peripheral blood, obtained on day 0 of AZD1222 vaccination. V is TRBV28 and J is TRBJ1-6, with D unresolved. This receptor was obtained from an adult in good health. The CDR3 region is CASRGGLSHSPLHF. The DNA of the CDR3 is TGTGCCAGCAGGGGAGGACTTTCCCATTCACCCCTCCACTTT. The whole variable domain, remainder taken from reference TRBV28 and TRBJ1-6, is DVKVTQSSRYLVKRTGEKVFLECVQDMDHENMFWYRQDPGLGLRLIYFSYDVKMKEKGDIPEGYSVSREKKERFSLILESASTNQTSMYLCASRGGLSHSPLHFGNGTRLTVT.